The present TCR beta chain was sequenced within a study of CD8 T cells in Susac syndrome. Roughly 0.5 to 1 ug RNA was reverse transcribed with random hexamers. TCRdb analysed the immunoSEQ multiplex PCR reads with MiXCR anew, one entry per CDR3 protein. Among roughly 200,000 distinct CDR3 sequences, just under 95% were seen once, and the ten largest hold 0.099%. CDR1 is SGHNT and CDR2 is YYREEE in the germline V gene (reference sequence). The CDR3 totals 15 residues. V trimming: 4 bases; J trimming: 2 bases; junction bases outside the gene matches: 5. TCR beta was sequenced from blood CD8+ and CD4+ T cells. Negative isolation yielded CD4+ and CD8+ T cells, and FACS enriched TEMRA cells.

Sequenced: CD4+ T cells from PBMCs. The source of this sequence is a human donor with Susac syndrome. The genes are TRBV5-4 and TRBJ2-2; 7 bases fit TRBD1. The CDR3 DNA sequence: TGTGCCAGCAGCATACAGGGGATCAACACCGGGGAGCTGTTTTTT. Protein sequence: CASSIQGINTGELFF.